This is a list of T cell receptor beta chains from one sample in a study of OX40 agonist ivuxolimab in advanced cancers. The table came from immunoSEQ multiplex PCR; TCRdb's copy has only in-frame clones and leaves some out. Among 55,000 to 70,000 clones, approximately 84% were seen once, and the ten largest hold 2% to 2.5%. The sample in question was CD4+ or CD8+ T cells sorted from blood, obtained in a trial of the OX40 agonist ivuxolimab. The receptors stem from an adult with an advanced solid tumor such as melanoma, head and neck, liver or kidney cancer. CDR3s include the opening cysteine and the closing phenylalanine or tryptophan. Each record gives: D gene, J gene, clone size, V gene, CDR3 DNA, CDR3 protein. The D gene is left open where the match is weak. Clone sizes are given selectively: once, few, many, or a class where the clone is expanded.

D: NA; J: TRBJ1-5; size: NA; V: TRBV28; DNA: TGTGCCAGCAGTTTACTGGACTTTACGAATCAGCCCCAGCATTTT; CDR3: CASSLLDFTNQPQHF
D: NA; J: TRBJ2-5; size: NA; V: TRBV5-4; DNA: TGTGCCAGCAGCTTGGCTGAGACCCAGTACTTC; CDR3: CASSLAETQYF
D: NA; J: TRBJ2-5; size: few; V: TRBV6-5; DNA: TGTGCCAGCAGTGTGACCCACCAAGAGACCCAGTACTTC; CDR3: CASSVTHQETQYF
D: NA; J: TRBJ1-1; size: few; V: TRBV19; DNA: TGTGCCAGTAGTATAGGGCTGTGGGTGACTGAGGGAGATCCTGAAGCTTTCTTT; CDR3: CASSIGLWVTEGDPEAFF
D: NA; J: TRBJ2-2; size: NA; V: TRBV4-2; DNA: TGTGCCAGCAGCCAGCGACCCCTTCTAGGCTCCCCCGCCGGGGAGCTGTTTTTT; CDR3: CASSQRPLLGSPAGELFF
D: TRBD1; J: TRBJ2-5; size: few; V: TRBV28; DNA: TGTGCCAGCAGACACCGGGACAGTCGACCGACCCAGTACTTC; CDR3: CASRHRDSRPTQYF
D: NA; J: TRBJ1-1; size: NA; V: TRBV5-5; DNA: TGTGCCAGCAGCTCGGGACCAGACACTGAAGCTTTCTTT; CDR3: CASSSGPDTEAFF
D: TRBD1; J: TRBJ2-5; size: NA; V: TRBV5-6; DNA: TGTGCCAGCAGCTCTCTCACGGGGACAGGGGGCTCGGCCCAGTACTTC; CDR3: CASSSLTGTGGSAQYF
D: NA; J: TRBJ2-1; size: NA; V: TRBV28; DNA: TGTGCCAGCAGTTTATCTACATATGAGCAGTTCTTC; CDR3: CASSLSTYEQFF
D: TRBD1; J: TRBJ1-1; size: NA; V: TRBV19; DNA: TGTGCCAGTAGTTTCGGGGGGGGACGACAGGGAAACCCTGAAGCTTTCTTT; CDR3: CASSFGGGRQGNPEAFF
D: NA; J: TRBJ2-2; size: NA; V: TRBV6-6; DNA: TGTGCCAGCGATACGGGGGGGACAGGCCGAACCGGGGAGCTGTTTTTT; CDR3: CASDTGGTGRTGELFF
D: NA; J: TRBJ2-1; size: NA; V: TRBV19; DNA: TGTGCCAGTAGTTGGGGTAGACACAATGAGCAGTTCTTC; CDR3: CASSWGRHNEQFF
D: TRBD1; J: TRBJ2-7; size: NA; V: TRBV10-2; DNA: TGCGCCAGCAGTCTGCCCCGGGACAGGGTTTTGCTAGCCTACGAGCAGTACTTC; CDR3: CASSLPRDRVLLAYEQYF
D: TRBD1; J: TRBJ2-5; size: NA; V: TRBV11-1; DNA: TGTGCCAGCAGCACAGGGGACCGGGGAACCCAGTACTTC; CDR3: CASSTGDRGTQYF
D: NA; J: TRBJ2-1; size: NA; V: TRBV27; DNA: TGTGCCAGCAGCCCGTGGGCCTCGCCCTACAATGAGCAGTTCTTC; CDR3: CASSPWASPYNEQFF
D: TRBD1; J: TRBJ2-1; size: NA; V: TRBV2; DNA: TGTGCCAGCAGTCAGGACAGGAACGTCTACAATGAGCAGTTCTTC; CDR3: CASSQDRNVYNEQFF
D: NA; J: TRBJ1-1; size: NA; V: TRBV5-1; DNA: TGCGCCAGCAGCTTGGGACGGGACACTGAAGCTTTCTTT; CDR3: CASSLGRDTEAFF
D: NA; J: TRBJ2-7; size: NA; V: TRBV18; DNA: TGTGCCAGCTCACCTCAGACGGGTTACGAGCAGTACTTC; CDR3: CASSPQTGYEQYF
D: NA; J: TRBJ1-3; size: once; V: TRBV30; DNA: TGTGCCTGGAGTTTCCCCGGGGGAACTGGAAACACCATATATTTT; CDR3: CAWSFPGGTGNTIYF
D: TRBD1; J: TRBJ1-3; size: NA; V: TRBV4-3; DNA: TGCGCCAGCAGCCAAGGCCTCCCGGGAGGGGGCGGTGGAAACACCATATATTTT; CDR3: CASSQGLPGGGGGNTIYF
D: NA; J: TRBJ1-2; size: NA; V: TRBV5-1; DNA: TGCGCCACCCGGACCAGTCCTAACTATGGCTACACCTTC; CDR3: CATRTSPNYGYTF
D: NA; J: TRBJ2-1; size: NA; V: TRBV7-3; DNA: TGTGCCAGCAGCTTATCGGGTGCCTTATACAATGAGCAGTTCTTC; CDR3: CASSLSGALYNEQFF
D: TRBD1; J: TRBJ2-5; size: once; V: TRBV30; DNA: TGTGCCTGGGGGACAGGGGGCGGGGAGACCCAGTACTTC; CDR3: CAWGTGGGETQYF
D: NA; J: TRBJ2-7; size: NA; V: TRBV5-1; DNA: TGCGCCAGCAGCTTGACTTACCTCTCCTACGAGCAGTACTTC; CDR3: CASSLTYLSYEQYF
D: TRBD1; J: TRBJ1-1; size: NA; V: TRBV4-2; DNA: TGTGCCAGCAGCCGGAGGGACAGCCCGAACACTGAAGCTTTCTTT; CDR3: CASSRRDSPNTEAFF
D: TRBD2; J: TRBJ2-3; size: once; V: TRBV25-1; DNA: TGTGCCAGCACTGGCGGGGGGGCAGATACGCAGTATTTT; CDR3: CASTGGGADTQYF
D: NA; J: TRBJ2-5; size: NA; V: TRBV7-2; DNA: TGTGCCAGCAGCTTAATAGGGGTCGGAGGGGAGACCCAGTACTTC; CDR3: CASSLIGVGGETQYF
D: NA; J: TRBJ2-5; size: NA; V: TRBV5-5; DNA: TGTGCCAGCAGCTTCGGAGCACAAGAGACCCAGTACTTC; CDR3: CASSFGAQETQYF
D: NA; J: TRBJ1-4; size: NA; V: TRBV20-1; DNA: TGCAGTGCTAAAAGAAATGAAAAACTGTTTTTT; CDR3: CSAKRNEKLFF
D: NA; J: TRBJ2-1; size: NA; V: TRBV10-1; DNA: TGCGCCAGCCCCGAGGACAGCTACAATGAGCAGTTCTTC; CDR3: CASPEDSYNEQFF
D: NA; J: TRBJ1-5; size: NA; V: TRBV28; DNA: TGTGCCAGCAGACCCCAGGGGAACTTCGGCAATCAGCCCCAGCATTTT; CDR3: CASRPQGNFGNQPQHF
D: NA; J: TRBJ2-2; size: NA; V: TRBV7-2; DNA: TGTGCCAGCAGCGCCCAAGGGGGGCCGGGAACCGGGGAGCTGTTTTTT; CDR3: CASSAQGGPGTGELFF
D: TRBD2; J: TRBJ2-2; size: NA; V: TRBV6-1; DNA: TGTGCCAGCAGTGCGCTAGCGGGAGAACCCGGGGAGCTGTTTTTT; CDR3: CASSALAGEPGELFF
D: NA; J: TRBJ2-7; size: NA; V: TRBV5-1; DNA: TGCGCCAGCAGCGGGGGGCAGGCAGGCGCCCTTCTGTACTTC; CDR3: CASSGGQAGALLYF
D: TRBD1; J: TRBJ2-5; size: NA; V: TRBV7-2; DNA: TGTGCCAGCAGCCCCGGGACAGATCAAGAGACCCAGTACTTC; CDR3: CASSPGTDQETQYF
D: TRBD1; J: TRBJ1-3; size: NA; V: TRBV29-1; DNA: TGCAGCGCCTGCGAGGGGACAGGAGTATTGAGCTCTGGAAACACCATATATTTT; CDR3: CSACEGTGVLSSGNTIYF
D: TRBD1; J: TRBJ1-2; size: NA; V: TRBV27; DNA: TGTGCCAGCAGTTTCACAGGGGGCAGCTATGGCTACACCTTC; CDR3: CASSFTGGSYGYTF
D: TRBD2; J: TRBJ2-3; size: NA; V: TRBV30; DNA: TGTGCCTGGAGGGCGGGGGGAAGCACAGATACGCAGTATTTT; CDR3: CAWRAGGSTDTQYF
D: TRBD1; J: TRBJ1-2; size: NA; V: TRBV7-6; DNA: TGTGCCAGCAGCCCGGCCGGGACAGGCAGGAGATACACCTTC; CDR3: CASSPAGTGRRYTF
D: NA; J: TRBJ2-1; size: NA; V: TRBV7-7; DNA: TGTGCTAGCAGCCTTGACCTGAGCTCCTACAATGAGCAGTTCTTC; CDR3: CASSLDLSSYNEQFF
D: TRBD2; J: TRBJ2-1; size: NA; V: TRBV11-2; DNA: TGTGCCAGCAGTCTCAGCGGGAGTTCCGGCAATGAGCAGTTCTTC; CDR3: CASSLSGSSGNEQFF
D: NA; J: TRBJ2-3; size: NA; V: TRBV21-1; DNA: TGTGCCAGCAGCATTGATCAAGCGGGACCATTCGCCCATGAGTATACGCAGTATTTT; CDR3: CASSIDQAGPFAHEYTQYF
D: TRBD2; J: TRBJ2-3; size: NA; V: TRBV4-2; DNA: TGTGCCAGCAGCCTAGAGGATGGGACTAGCGGTAACACAGATACGCAGTATTTT; CDR3: CASSLEDGTSGNTDTQYF
D: NA; J: TRBJ1-6; size: NA; V: TRBV4-3; DNA: TGCGCCAGCAGCCACGCGCTGCCCAGCTCCTATAATTCACCCCTCCACTTT; CDR3: CASSHALPSSYNSPLHF
D: NA; J: TRBJ2-4; size: NA; V: TRBV18; DNA: TGTGCCAGCTCACCGAGGACAGCCTCGGGAAACATTCAGTACTTC; CDR3: CASSPRTASGNIQYF
D: NA; J: TRBJ1-2; size: NA; V: TRBV6-6; DNA: TGTGCCAGCAAGGGTGGGACTAACTATGGCTACACCTTC; CDR3: CASKGGTNYGYTF
D: NA; J: TRBJ1-1; size: NA; V: TRBV11-2; DNA: TGTGCCAGCAGCTCGGCAGGGGCACCCCGTGGAGCTTTCTTT; CDR3: CASSSAGAPRGAFF
D: NA; J: TRBJ1-5; size: few; V: TRBV10-3; DNA: TGTGCCATCAGTGAGTTGGGGGGCGATCAGCCCCAGCATTTT; CDR3: CAISELGGDQPQHF
D: NA; J: TRBJ2-2; size: once; V: TRBV5-1; DNA: TGCGCCAGCAGCTTGCCAACCGGGACCCGGATGGCCGGGGAGCTGTTTTTT; CDR3: CASSLPTGTRMAGELFF
D: NA; J: TRBJ1-2; size: NA; V: TRBV5-4; DNA: TGTGCCAGCAGCTTGTCCAGATCCGGCTACACCTTC; CDR3: CASSLSRSGYTF
D: TRBD1; J: TRBJ1-1; size: NA; V: TRBV5-4; DNA: TGTGCCAGCAGCACTCGGACAGGCTATGCTTTCTTT; CDR3: CASSTRTGYAFF
D: NA; J: TRBJ1-6; size: NA; V: TRBV5-4; DNA: TGTGCCAGCAGCTTGGGTAGGCAGAGGGGTAATTCACCCCTCCACTTT; CDR3: CASSLGRQRGNSPLHF
D: TRBD2; J: TRBJ2-3; size: NA; V: TRBV6-1; DNA: TGTGCCAGCAGTGAAATTACTAGCGGATACACAGATACGCAGTATTTT; CDR3: CASSEITSGYTDTQYF
D: NA; J: TRBJ2-5; size: NA; V: TRBV11-2; DNA: TGTGCCAGCAGCCCAGGGGAGGAGACCCAGTACTTC; CDR3: CASSPGEETQYF
D: NA; J: TRBJ1-2; size: few; V: TRBV30; DNA: TGTGCCTGGAGGCTACAGGACCGGAGGGGCTACACCTTC; CDR3: CAWRLQDRRGYTF
D: NA; J: TRBJ2-3; size: NA; V: TRBV18; DNA: TGTGCCAGCTCACTGAGACAGAGGGAAATCACAGATACGCAGTATTTT; CDR3: CASSLRQREITDTQYF
D: TRBD2; J: TRBJ2-7; size: NA; V: TRBV5-4; DNA: TGTGCCAGCAGTTCCGCTTCAACCGGGACTAGCGGGAGGGGCGAGCAGTACTTC; CDR3: CASSSASTGTSGRGEQYF
D: NA; J: TRBJ2-1; size: NA; V: TRBV9; DNA: TGTGCCAGCAGCCCCAGGGAGTGGTACAATGAGCAGTTCTTC; CDR3: CASSPREWYNEQFF
D: TRBD2; J: TRBJ2-7; size: NA; V: TRBV14; DNA: TGTGCCAGCAGCCAACTAGCGGGGGGTTACGAGCAGTACTTC; CDR3: CASSQLAGGYEQYF